This T cell receptor (beta chain) was captured in a study of beta chain features in type 1 diabetes. General observations from the study: Sequencing the cDNA could make cells with high TCR expression show up more than they should. When Type 1 diabetes patients were examined, their TCRB CDR3s proved moderately but significantly shorter in all four CD4+ subsets. It was among patients, rather than healthy donors, that naive, central memory and Treg TCRB repertoires appeared more similar.

This clone was seen a handful of times. Its antigen remains unidentified. The CDR3 consists of 17 residues. CDR1 is LGHNA and CDR2 is YNFKEQ in the germline V gene. V was pared by 3 bases and J by 5 bases, with 20 bases between. Investigators reverse transcribed all isolated RNA, so they sequenced expressed TCRB transcripts. Measured with immunoSEQ multiplex PCR; TCRdb has only the in-frame clones, and not every one. The sample lists 970,000 or so clones, roughly 16% occurring once. The V and J genes are TRBV4-2 and TRBJ2-1, with D possibly being TRBD2 (5 bases). Material for sequencing was naive CD4+ T cells from blood. The clonotype was recovered from a woman between 18 and 29 years old in good health. CDR3 in amino acids: CASSHPAGIRPNNEQFF. The DNA of the CDR3 is TGTGCCAGCAGCCATCCTGCCGGGATCCGCCCTAACAATGAGCAGTTCTTC.